This T cell receptor (beta chain) is drawn from a study of long-term antiretroviral therapy in people with HIV. Study results and caveats: ART was followed by higher diversity that remained below transplant donor controls. The study collected blood between the mid-2000s and the late 2010s, possibly under older ART regimens. Regardless of time point, clones expanded before ART dominated the repertoire.

A word on this clone: Its target is unknown.

Sequencing used immunoSEQ v3.0 at survey level. Sequencing was performed with immunoSEQ multiplex PCR; in TCRdb, only in-frame clones are kept and a portion is missing. This sample has 42,000 or so clones, with about 86% found just once. CDR3 length equals 12 residues. The germline V gene encodes CDR1 MNHEY and CDR2 SMNVEV (reference sequence). Trimming stripped 1 base from V and 7 bases from J, with 4 bases between. The clonotype comes from a woman aged 45-65 years with HIV. Sequences were derived from unsorted PBMCs, sampled 1.2 years after starting antiretroviral therapy. The rearrangement uses TRBV27 and TRBJ2-2; the D is unclear. DNA of the CDR3: TGTGCCAGCAGTTTATGGAACGGGGAGCTGTTTTTT. Encoded protein: CASSLWNGELFF.